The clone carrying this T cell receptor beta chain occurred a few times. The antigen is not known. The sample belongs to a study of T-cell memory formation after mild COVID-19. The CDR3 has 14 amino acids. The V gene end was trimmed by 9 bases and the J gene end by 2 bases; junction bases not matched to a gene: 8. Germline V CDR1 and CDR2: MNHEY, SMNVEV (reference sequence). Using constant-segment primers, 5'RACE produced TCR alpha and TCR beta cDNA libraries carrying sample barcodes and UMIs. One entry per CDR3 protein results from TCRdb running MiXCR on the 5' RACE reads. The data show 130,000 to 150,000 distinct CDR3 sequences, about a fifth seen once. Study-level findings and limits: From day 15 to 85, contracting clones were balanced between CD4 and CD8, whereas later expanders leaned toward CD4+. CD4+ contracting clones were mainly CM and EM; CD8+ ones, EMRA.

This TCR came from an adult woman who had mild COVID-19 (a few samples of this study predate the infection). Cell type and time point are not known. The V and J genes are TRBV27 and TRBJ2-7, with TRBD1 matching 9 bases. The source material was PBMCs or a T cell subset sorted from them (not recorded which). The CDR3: CASNTGGAPYEQYF. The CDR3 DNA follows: TGTGCCAGTAATACAGGGGGCGCTCCCTACGAGCAGTACTTC.